This T cell receptor (beta chain) appears in the sequencing data of a study of CXCR3-negative and CXCR3-positive naive CD8 T cells. Study-level points and caveats: CXCR3-expressing naive cells carried TRB CDR3s more hydrophobic than those of CXCR3-negative naive cells.

A word on this clonotype: Its antigen is currently unknown.

The study made its TRB cDNA libraries by 5' RACE, adding UMI labels. TCRdb re-called the 5' RACE reads; every CDR3 protein appears as one record, without DNA. Its listing shows approximately 100,000 distinct CDR3 sequences. Germline-derived CDR1 and CDR2 are LGHNA and YNFKEQ. The length of the CDR3 is 14 residues. Specimen: naive CXCR3+ CD8+ T cells from blood. Documented subset: CD45RO-CCR7+CD27+CD95- naive CD8+ T cells expressing CXCR3 (TNR3+). The chain links TRBV4-2 to TRBJ2-2; TCRdb proposes TRBD1, but this gene call is untestable without DNA. The sequence came from a human donor in good health. Some clones in this sample may be carry-over from other donors' samples. The chain's CDR3 is CASSQGQGNGELFF.